This T cell receptor beta chain originates from a study of blood T cells in healthy people across ages. Findings of the study overall: The authors considered diversity estimates from one million T cells to be underestimates. There were more naive CD4+ cells and higher diversity in long-lived donors than in aged donors.

Peripheral blood samples of roughly 9.8 milliliters were drawn from each donor. Combining a sample-barcoded 5' primer with a J-beta primer mix, a second PCR ran for roughly 7 to 12 cycles. A minimum of 2.5 million CDR3-containing paired-end reads was obtained for each sample. Using its own MiXCR run on the 5' RACE reads, TCRdb lists one record per CDR3 protein. The sample carries 1.5 million to 2 million distinct CDR3 sequences, approximately 30% recorded once. This clonotype was recorded at least ten times. Its antigen is as yet unknown. The source of this sequence is a woman aged 25 to 39 in good health. Sequencing input: blood.

The CDR3 DNA is TGTGCCAGCAGTTCCGCAGGGACCTACGAGCAGTACTTC. It specifies CASSSAGTYEQYF. This chain joins TRBV28 and TRBJ2-7, with a tentative D call TRBD1 (5 bases). V lost 4 bases and J 2 bases, leaving 9 bases between the germline ends. Germline CDR1 and CDR2: MDHEN and SYDVKM. The CDR3 has 13 amino acids.